A few counts support the clone carrying this TCR beta chain. As yet, its antigen is unknown. Time point indicated: peripheral blood 6 weeks after treatment start. This sample stems from a study of PD-L1 blockade in urothelial cancer. Background on the study: A median about 140,000 T cells were found in blood samples. Study observations and caveats: For durable-benefit patients, tumor-associated blood clones expanded more at 3 weeks.

The J segment lost 4 bases and the V segment lost 2 bases, leaving 3 bases of the junction unmatched. Germline assignment: CDR1 MDHEN and CDR2 SYDVKM. The CDR3 sequence is 14 residues long. Produced via immunoSEQ multiplex PCR; TCRdb's table is partial and in-frame only. Of 15,000 to 20,000 clones listed, approximately 83% are singletons. This chain uses TRBV28 with TRBJ1-1; 8 nucleotides agree with TRBD1. Sequencing was performed on PBMCs, taken around atezolizumab (anti-PD-L1) treatment. The clonotype originates from a man aged 45 to 65 with urothelial cancer. In nucleotides, the CDR3 is TGTGCCAGCAGTTTACAGGGGGCGGGCACTGAAGCTTTCTTT. It is translated as CASSLQGAGTEAFF.